The clone carrying this T cell receptor (beta chain) was detected ten times or more. No antigen is known for it. The CDR3 spans 14 residues. Losses at the gene ends were 5 bases for V and 7 bases for J; bases not matched to a gene: 11. Germline-derived CDR1 and CDR2 are SGHTA and FQGNSA. 5'RACE template switching added a universal primer site and UMIs to TCR cDNA. TCRdb passed the 5' RACE reads through MiXCR, listing each CDR3 protein once. This sample has 250,000 to 350,000 distinct CDR3 sequences, with 3.5% to 5% found just once. The sample originates from a study of T cells after yellow fever vaccination. General study points: Some clonotypes, a small share, were shared between CD4 and CD8 compartments.

This TCR was sampled from a young man who received the YFV17D yellow fever vaccine. This sequence joins TRBV7-2 and TRBJ2-7; 7 bases match TRBD2. Sequencing used PBMCs, obtained 15 days after the yellow fever booster vaccination. The DNA of the CDR3 is TGTGCCAGCAGCCCAGCGGGGCCGGGGTGGGAGCAGTACGTC. This encodes CASSPAGPGWEQYV.